This T cell receptor (beta chain) was identified in a study of T cells after yellow fever vaccination. Study observations and caveats: By day 5 rather than day 15, the secondary response had peaked, though it was weaker. Abundant bulk-population clonotypes could contaminate the FACS-sorted repertoires.

UMIs and a universal primer site were added when TCR cDNA was made by 5'RACE template switching. MiXCR, applied by TCRdb to the 5' RACE reads, yields one record per CDR3 protein. Of some 250,000 distinct CDR3 sequences in the sample, 6.9% are singletons; the top ten hold roughly 0.9%. CDR1 is DFQATT and CDR2 is SNEGSKA in the germline V gene (reference sequence). This CDR3 spans 17 amino acids. With 0 bases removed from V and 0 bases from J, the gap between germline ends came to 12 bases. Remarks on this clonotype: Antigen: not known.

J is TRBJ1-6 and V is TRBV20-1; D call uncertain. The clonotype was recovered from a man younger than 40 who received the YFV17D yellow fever vaccine. The sequencing here drew on CD4+ T cells sorted from PBMCs, taken 15 days after the yellow fever booster vaccination. In DNA, the CDR3 is TGCAGTGCTAGAGATCTTACCTTTAGCTCCTATAATTCACCCCTCCACTTT. It yields the protein CSARDLTFSSYNSPLHF.